The 7 T cell receptor beta chains given below trace back to one sample, sequenced in a study of identical twins. TCRdb passed the 5' RACE reads through MiXCR, listing each CDR3 protein once. The repertoire holds approximately 210,000 distinct CDR3 sequences, with 6.5% as singletons. This sample was also put to use in a study of T cells expressing NK-cell markers.

Input material: CD8+ T cells sorted from blood. Receptors were obtained from a woman between 18 and 29 years old in good health.

This clonotype has just a few counts. The chain recombines TRBV6-1 with TRBJ2-1, with 7 bases fitting TRBD2. J gave up 6 bases and V 5 bases, and 10 bases lay outside the gene matches. This CDR3 has 15 amino acids. CDR1 is MNHNS and CDR2 is SASEGT in the germline V gene. This chain's CDR3 is CASSLMGGDANEQFF. The CDR3 DNA reads as TGTGCCAGCAGTCTCATGGGAGGGGATGCCAATGAGCAGTTCTTC.

The sample holds a few counts of this clonotype. This sequence joins TRBV6-2 or TRBV6-3 and TRBJ1-2; D ambiguous. The germline gives CDR1 MNHEY, CDR2 SVGEGT. The CDR3 loop spans 12 amino acids. The V and J ends lost 2 bases and 2 bases respectively, with 3 bases between them. This chain's CDR3 is CASSYGNYGYTF. DNA of the CDR3: TGTGCCAGCAGTTACGGGAACTATGGCTACACCTTC.

The rearrangement joins TRBV10-2 to TRBJ2-1; a possible D gene is TRBD2 (6 bases). In germline, CDR1 is WSHSY, CDR2 SAAADI. Between the trimmed V and J ends, which lost 3 bases and 9 bases, there was a span of 21 bases. The CDR3 totals 16 residues. Here the CDR3 DNA reads TGCGCCAGCAGTGATGCCGGGAGCGGCCTTAATAGTGAGCAGTTCTTC. This sequence encodes CASSDAGSGLNSEQFF.

The chain employs TRBV10-3 and TRBJ1-1; 7 nucleotides align to TRBD1. V was pared by 8 bases and J by 1 base, with 16 bases of the junction left unmatched. The CDR3 sequence is 17 residues long. Germline CDR1 and CDR2: ENHRY and SYGVKD. CDR3 DNA sequence: TGTGCCATCTCTCGCTCGAGGGGGCTAAGGGAGAACACTGAAGCTTTCTTT. This codes for CAISRSRGLRENTEAFF.

This clonotype was found a few times. The chain couples TRBV2 to TRBJ1-1; no clear D. The CDR3 covers 17 residues. V gave up 4 bases and J gave up 3 bases, with 21 bases separating them. CDR1 and CDR2 (germline): SNHLY, FYNNEI. The DNA for the CDR3 is TGTGCCAGCAGTGGCGGACTCCCTACTATCGAGCACACTGAAGCTTTCTTT. It codes for CASSGGLPTIEHTEAFF.

This clonotype was seen at least ten times. The chain recombines TRBV6-5 with TRBJ2-2; D uncertain. Germline V gene lookup returns CDR1 MNHEY and CDR2 SVGAGI. CDR3 length equals 12 residues. V was pared by 6 bases and J by 6 bases, with 8 bases between. CDR3 sequence: CASRMTPGELFF. In DNA form, the CDR3 reads TGTGCCAGCAGGATGACCCCCGGGGAGCTGTTTTTT.

This clonotype was recorded a few times. This sequence joins TRBV3-1 and TRBJ2-1, with D maybe TRBD2 (5 bases). The V end lost 0 bases, the J end lost 11 bases, and 17 bases lay between the germline ends. CDR3 size: 15 residues. Germline V lookup: CDR1 LGHDT, CDR2 YNNKEL (reference sequence). DNA of the CDR3: TGTGCCAGCAGCCAAGATACCCTAGCCGTAGGTAAGCAGTTCTTC. It is translated as CASSQDTLAVGKQFF.